What follows are 8 T cell receptor beta chains derived from one specimen sequenced in a study of T-cell memory formation after mild COVID-19. TCRdb re-called the 5' RACE reads with MiXCR, one entry per CDR3 protein. The sample has 250,000 to 350,000 distinct CDR3 sequences, about 15% seen once; the top ten hold roughly 22%. The material sequenced was PBMCs or a T cell subset sorted from them (not recorded which). The receptors come from a man aged 18 to 30 who had mild COVID-19 (a few samples of this study predate the infection). Cell type and time point are not known.

The chain employs TRBV10-3 and TRBJ1-2; D is perhaps TRBD1 (6 bases). CDR1 is ENHRY, CDR2 SYGVKD, per germline. The CDR3 length is 15 residues. Deletions cut 6 bases from V and 3 bases from J, with 17 bases between. The CDR3 DNA is TGTGCCATCAGAGCTGGAGCAGGGGACGACTATGGCTACACCTTC. As protein: CAIRAGAGDDYGYTF.

There are a few counts of this clonotype. The CDR3 sequence is CASSLFTEQFF. The CDR3 region has the DNA TGTGCCAGCAGCTTGTTTACTGAGCAGTTCTTC. The gene calls are TRBV7-9 and TRBJ2-1; D ambiguous. This CDR3 is built from 11 residues. V lost 3 bases, J lost 9 bases, and 6 bases lay in between. Germline CDR1 SEHNR, CDR2 FQNEAQ (reference sequence).

This chain connects TRBV29-1 to TRBJ1-6, with 8 nucleotides matching TRBD1. There are 14 residues in the CDR3. Trimming took 5 bases from V and 7 from J; bases not matched to a gene: 7. Germline-derived CDR1 and CDR2 are SQVTM and ANQGSEA. CDR3 sequence (DNA): TGCAGCGTTAGCGGGACAGGCGGAAATTCACCCCTCCACTTT. The encoded protein is CSVSGTGGNSPLHF.

The CDR3 DNA follows: TGTGCCAGCAGCCGACCAAAAGGGACGGAGCAAGAGACCCAGTACTTC. Translated: CASSRPKGTEQETQYF. The J gene is TRBJ2-5, the V gene TRBV7-9, with D tentatively TRBD1 or TRBD2 (5 bases each). The CDR3 loop spans 16 amino acids. Trimming removed 5 bases at V and 2 bases at J, with 18 bases between. Germline V gene lookup returns CDR1 SEHNR and CDR2 FQNEAQ (reference sequence).

Here the CDR3 reads CASSRRLRGSGEQFF. DNA of the CDR3: TGCGCCAGCAGCCGCCGCTTGCGGGGGTCGGGGGAGCAGTTCTTC. V and J are TRBV4-3 and TRBJ2-1, with 7 bases identical to TRBD2. The CDR3 has 15 residues. CDR1 and CDR2 from the germline V gene are LGHNA and YSLEER. The junction had 13 bases not matched to a gene; V was cut back by 4 bases and J by 10 bases.

This clonotype showed up just a few times. This chain connects TRBV7-9 to TRBJ1-1; D not certain. Deletions cut 6 bases from V and 3 bases from J, with 8 bases between. The CDR3 is made up of 12 amino acids. Germline CDR1 reads SEHNR; CDR2 reads FQNEAQ (reference sequence). The chain's CDR3 is CASSSEYTEAFF. The CDR3 DNA reads TGTGCCAGCAGTAGCGAGTACACTGAAGCTTTCTTT. The whole variable domain, filled in from reference TRBV7-9 and TRBJ1-1, reads DTGVSQNPRHKITKRGQNVTFRCDPISEHNRLYWYRQTLGQGPEFLTYFQNEAQLEKSRLLSDRFSAERPKGSFSTLEIQRTEQGDSAMYLCASSSEYTEAFFGQGTRLTVV.

The chain recombines TRBV5-4 with TRBJ2-3; 10 nucleotides match TRBD2. The V segment lost 3 bases and the J segment 1 base; nucleotides outside the gene matches: 8. The V gene's germline CDR1 is SGHNT and CDR2 YYREEE (reference sequence). This CDR3 has 17 residues. The CDR3 bases are TGTGCCAGCAGCTCAAGCGGGGGGGCCCATGGCACAGATACGCAGTATTTT. Its translation is CASSSSGGAHGTDTQYF.

The gene calls are TRBV7-9 and TRBJ1-2; no reliable D call. Germline CDR1 reads SEHNR; CDR2 reads FQNEAQ (reference sequence). The CDR3 runs to 11 residues. V was clipped by 5 bases and J by 7 bases, with 8 bases between them. The DNA for the CDR3 is TGTGCCAGCAGCCCTGCAGGTGGCTACACCTTC. Residues: CASSPAGGYTF. The full variable domain, with the rest looked up from reference TRBV7-9 and TRBJ1-2, is DTGVSQNPRHKITKRGQNVTFRCDPISEHNRLYWYRQTLGQGPEFLTYFQNEAQLEKSRLLSDRFSAERPKGSFSTLEIQRTEQGDSAMYLCASSPAGGYTFGSGTRLTVV.